This T cell receptor (beta chain) was sequenced during a study of radiotherapy plus CTLA-4 blockade in lung cancer. Study observations and caveats: TCR clones of tumor origin grew in blood after radiotherapy plus ipilimumab.

Regarding this clone: Antigen unknown.

The trim removed 7 bases at V and 5 bases at J, leaving 11 bases unmatched. Germline CDR1 reads LNHDA; CDR2 reads SQIVND (reference sequence). This CDR3 is built from 15 residues. Clones were sequenced by immunoSEQ multiplex PCR, and TCRdb holds only the in-frame ones, with some missing. The table has 81,000 or so clones, about four fifths seen once. Focal radiation with ipilimumab CTLA-4 blockade was given to patients with chemo-refractory metastatic non-small-cell lung cancer. The specimen was peripheral blood, collected from a patient treated with radiotherapy plus ipilimumab. The source is a human donor with non-small cell lung cancer whose response to radiotherapy plus ipilimumab could not be evaluated. Some clones in this sample may be carry-over from other donors' samples. The chain recombines TRBV19 with TRBJ2-5; 9 bases match TRBD2. The CDR3 is CASNQIAGARETQYF. CDR3 DNA: TGTGCCAGTAACCAGATAGCGGGGGCCAGGGAGACCCAGTACTTC.